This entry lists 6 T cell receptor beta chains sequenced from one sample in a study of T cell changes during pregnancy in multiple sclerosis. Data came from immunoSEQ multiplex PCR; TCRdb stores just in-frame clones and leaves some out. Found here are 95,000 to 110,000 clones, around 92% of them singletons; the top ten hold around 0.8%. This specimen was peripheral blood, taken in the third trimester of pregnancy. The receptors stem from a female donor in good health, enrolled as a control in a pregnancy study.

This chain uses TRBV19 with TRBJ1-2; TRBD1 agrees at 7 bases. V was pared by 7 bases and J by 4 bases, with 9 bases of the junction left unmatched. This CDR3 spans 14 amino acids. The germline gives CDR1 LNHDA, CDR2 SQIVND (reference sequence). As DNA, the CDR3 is TGTGCCAGTACCCACGGACAGGAAACCTATGGCTACACCTTC. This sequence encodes CASTHGQETYGYTF. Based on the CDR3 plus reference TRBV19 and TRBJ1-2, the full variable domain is DGGITQSPKYLFRKEGQNVTLSCEQNLNHDAMYWYRQDPGQGLRLIYYSQIVNDFQKGDIAEGYSVSREKKESFPLTVTSAQKNPTAFYLCASTHGQETYGYTFGSGTRLTVV.

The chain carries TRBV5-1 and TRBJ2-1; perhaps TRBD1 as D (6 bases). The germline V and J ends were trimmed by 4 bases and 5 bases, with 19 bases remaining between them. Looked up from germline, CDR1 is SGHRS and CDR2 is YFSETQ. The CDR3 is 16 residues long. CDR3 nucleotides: TGCGCCAGCAGCACCTCGCCGACAGGTACTCACAATGAGCAGTTCTTC. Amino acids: CASSTSPTGTHNEQFF. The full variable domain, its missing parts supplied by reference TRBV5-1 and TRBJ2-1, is KAGVTQTPRYLIKTRGQQVTLSCSPISGHRSVSWYQQTPGQGLQFLFEYFSETQRNKGNFPGRFSGRQFSNSRSEMNVSTLELGDSALYLCASSTSPTGTHNEQFFGPGTRLTVL.

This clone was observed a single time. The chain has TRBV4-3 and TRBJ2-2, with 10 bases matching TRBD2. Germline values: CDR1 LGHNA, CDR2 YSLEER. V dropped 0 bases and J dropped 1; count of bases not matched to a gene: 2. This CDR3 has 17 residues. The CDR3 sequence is CASSQDPSGGNTGELFF. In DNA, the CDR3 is TGCGCCAGCAGCCAAGACCCTAGCGGGGGGAACACCGGGGAGCTGTTTTTT.

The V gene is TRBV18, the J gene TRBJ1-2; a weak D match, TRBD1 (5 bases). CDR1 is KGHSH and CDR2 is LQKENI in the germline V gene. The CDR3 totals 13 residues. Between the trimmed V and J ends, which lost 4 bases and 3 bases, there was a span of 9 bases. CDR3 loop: CASSLTGDYGYTF. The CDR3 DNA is TGTGCCAGCTCACTTACAGGAGACTATGGCTACACCTTC.

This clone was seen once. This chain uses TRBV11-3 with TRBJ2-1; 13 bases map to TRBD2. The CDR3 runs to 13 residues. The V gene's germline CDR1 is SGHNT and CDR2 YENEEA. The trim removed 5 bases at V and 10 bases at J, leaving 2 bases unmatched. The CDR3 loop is CASSLGLAGEQFF. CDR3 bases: TGTGCCAGCAGCCTGGGACTAGCGGGGGAGCAGTTCTTC. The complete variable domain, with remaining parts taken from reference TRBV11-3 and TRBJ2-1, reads EAGVVQSPRYKIIEKKQPVAFWCNPISGHNTLYWYLQNLGQGPELLIRYENEEAVDDSQLPKDRFSAERLKGVDSTLKIQPAELGDSAVYLCASSLGLAGEQFFGPGTRLTVL.

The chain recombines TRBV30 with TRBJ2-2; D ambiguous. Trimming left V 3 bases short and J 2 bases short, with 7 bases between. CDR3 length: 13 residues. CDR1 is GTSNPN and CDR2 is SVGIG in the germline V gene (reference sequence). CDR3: CAWSRRNTGELFF. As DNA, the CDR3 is TGTGCCTGGAGCCGGAGAAACACCGGGGAGCTGTTTTTT.